This T cell receptor beta chain was sequenced during a study of human T cells and chemical hapten exposure. TCRdb fed the RACE reads into MiXCR, producing one record per CDR3 protein. This repertoire shows more than 250,000 distinct CDR3 sequences, 8.6% found once; its top ten account for 2.3%. This clonotype was seen a handful of times. The antigen is undetermined. This sample's time point: pre-sensitization, week 0. Treatment described: therapeutic diphenylcyclopropenone sensitization with weekly scalp DPC. The V end lost 4 bases, the J end lost 5 bases, and 11 bases lay between the germline ends. Germline CDR1 MNHEY, CDR2 SVGAGI. This CDR3 region has 14 residues. Study-level findings and limits: The formation of large CDR3 similarity clusters by expanded TCRs significantly exceeded that of controls.

This receptor was taken from a woman between 40 and 50 years old with alopecia areata. Some clones in this sample may be carry-over from other donors' samples. The chain carries TRBV6-5 and TRBJ2-2; no clear D gene. The sample was whole blood, taken in connection with sensitization to the hapten diphenylcyclopropenone (DPC). Written as DNA, the CDR3 is TGTGCCAGCAGTTTCCGATCTTGGACCGGGGAGCTGTTTTTT. Translating gives CASSFRSWTGELFF.